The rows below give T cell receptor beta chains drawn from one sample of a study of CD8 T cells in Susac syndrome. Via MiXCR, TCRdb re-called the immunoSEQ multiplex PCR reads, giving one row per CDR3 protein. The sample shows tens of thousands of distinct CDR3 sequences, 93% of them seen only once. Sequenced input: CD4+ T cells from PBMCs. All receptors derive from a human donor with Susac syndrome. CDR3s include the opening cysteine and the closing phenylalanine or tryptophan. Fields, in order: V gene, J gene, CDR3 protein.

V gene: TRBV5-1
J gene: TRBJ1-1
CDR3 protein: CASSLALVPAKEAFF

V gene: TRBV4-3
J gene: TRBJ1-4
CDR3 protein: CASSQEPGTGNEKLFF

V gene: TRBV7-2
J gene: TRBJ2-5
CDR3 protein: CASSLVPSGETQYF

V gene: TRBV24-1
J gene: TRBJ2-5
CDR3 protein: CATSEAGFRETQYF

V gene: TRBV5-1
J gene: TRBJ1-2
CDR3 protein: CASSLLGPGGYTF

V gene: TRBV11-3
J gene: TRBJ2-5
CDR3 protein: CASSPRLAGTQYF

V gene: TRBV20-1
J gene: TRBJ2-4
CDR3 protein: CSARSSSGFGKNIQYF

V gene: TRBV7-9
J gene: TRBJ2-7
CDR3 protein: CASSLVAVDSYEQYF

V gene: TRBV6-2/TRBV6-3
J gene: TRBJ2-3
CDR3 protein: CASRDWTAEATDTQYF

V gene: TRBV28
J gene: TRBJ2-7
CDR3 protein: CASSVRGYEQYF

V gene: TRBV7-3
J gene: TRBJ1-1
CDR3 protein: CASSLTGTEAFF

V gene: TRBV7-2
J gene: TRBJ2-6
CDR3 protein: CASSLWAGNGANVLTF

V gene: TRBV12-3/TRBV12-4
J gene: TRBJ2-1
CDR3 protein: CASSPHLSLYNEQFF

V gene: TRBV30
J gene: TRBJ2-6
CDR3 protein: CAWRGFGANVLTF

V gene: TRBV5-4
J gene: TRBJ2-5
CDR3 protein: CASSLGLADQETQYF

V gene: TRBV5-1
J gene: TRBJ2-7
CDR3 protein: CASSLMSSYEQYF

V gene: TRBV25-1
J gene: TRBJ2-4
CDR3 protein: CASSPDRGAKNIQYF

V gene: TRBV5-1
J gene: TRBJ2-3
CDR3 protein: CASSLGGPVKDTQYF

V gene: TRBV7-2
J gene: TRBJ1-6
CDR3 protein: CASSSGQSLHF

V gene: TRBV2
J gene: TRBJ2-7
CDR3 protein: CASSEGWGGLSYEQYF

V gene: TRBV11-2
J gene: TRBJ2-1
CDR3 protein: CASSWEGAGEQFF

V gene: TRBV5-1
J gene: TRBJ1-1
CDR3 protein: CASSRSTGVNTEAFF

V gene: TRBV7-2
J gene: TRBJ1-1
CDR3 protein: CASSLGPGFGTEAFF

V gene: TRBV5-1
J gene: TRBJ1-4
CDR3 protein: CASSLLAEGEKLFF

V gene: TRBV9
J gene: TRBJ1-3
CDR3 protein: CASTNPSSILSGNTIYF

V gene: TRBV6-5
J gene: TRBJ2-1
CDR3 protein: CASSYPTRGVEYNEQFF

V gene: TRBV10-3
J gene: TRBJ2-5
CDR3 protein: CAISEGPLQETQYF

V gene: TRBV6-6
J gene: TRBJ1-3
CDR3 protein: CASSYSMTAAIYF

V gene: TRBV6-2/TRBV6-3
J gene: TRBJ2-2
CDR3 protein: CASSTPTNRAGSTGELFF

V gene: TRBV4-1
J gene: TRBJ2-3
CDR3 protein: CASSLPQGTQYF

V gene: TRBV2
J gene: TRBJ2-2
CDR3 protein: CASSIYRETGELFF

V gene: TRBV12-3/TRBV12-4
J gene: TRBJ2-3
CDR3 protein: CASRRDTINTDTQYF

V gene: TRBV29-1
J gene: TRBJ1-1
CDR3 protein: CSVLALNTEAFF

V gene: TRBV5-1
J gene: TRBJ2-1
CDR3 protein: CASVGVPSSYNEQFF

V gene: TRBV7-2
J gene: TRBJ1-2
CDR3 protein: CASSLVFRDPGYTF

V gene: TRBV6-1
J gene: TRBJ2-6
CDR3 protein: CASRPSPGTGANVLTF

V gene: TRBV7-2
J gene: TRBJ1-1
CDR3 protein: CASSLVRRTEAFF

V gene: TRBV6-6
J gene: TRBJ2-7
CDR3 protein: CASSDGQTGAYEQYF

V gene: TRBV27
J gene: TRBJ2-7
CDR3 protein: CASSLSGRGTPYEQYF

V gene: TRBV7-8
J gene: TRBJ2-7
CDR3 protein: CASSLSPQGYEQYF

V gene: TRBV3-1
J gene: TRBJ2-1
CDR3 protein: CASSQSGGDYNEQFF

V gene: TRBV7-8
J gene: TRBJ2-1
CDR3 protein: CASSPMRAGGMNEQFF

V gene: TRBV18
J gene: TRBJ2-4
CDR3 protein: CASSPRYYRFQPGAKNIQYF

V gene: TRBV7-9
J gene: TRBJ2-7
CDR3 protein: CASSSDSWEQYF

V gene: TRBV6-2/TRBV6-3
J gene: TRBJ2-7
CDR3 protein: CASTLSMSAGYEQYF

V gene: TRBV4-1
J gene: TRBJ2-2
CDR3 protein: CASSRGGQGTTTGELFF

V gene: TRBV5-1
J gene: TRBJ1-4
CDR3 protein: CASSLNPTGATNEKLFF

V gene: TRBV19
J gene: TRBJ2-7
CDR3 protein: CASSISRGSYEQYF

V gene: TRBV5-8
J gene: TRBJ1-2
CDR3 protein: CASSLWQTLRGYTF

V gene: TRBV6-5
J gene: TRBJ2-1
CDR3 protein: CASSNGWGGYEQFF

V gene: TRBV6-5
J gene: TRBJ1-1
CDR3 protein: CASSYSGRAKAFF

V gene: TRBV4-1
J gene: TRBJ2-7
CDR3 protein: CASSRGQGPIDEQYF

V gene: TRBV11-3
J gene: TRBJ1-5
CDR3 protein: CASKRGNQPQHF

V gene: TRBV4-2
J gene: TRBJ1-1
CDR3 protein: CASSQDRPGAMRLAEAFF